Each of the 2 T cell receptor beta chains below was sequenced from the same sample in a study of blood T cell repertoires in COVID-19. Sequencing was performed with immunoSEQ multiplex PCR; in TCRdb, only in-frame clones are kept and a portion is missing. There are about 45,000 clones in the sample; approximately 83% occur only once, and around 8% lies in the top ten. Sequenced sample: peripheral blood. The receptor set was obtained from a man older than 75 in a cohort sampled during active COVID-19.

The chain uses TRBV19 and TRBJ1-5, with 7 bases lining up with TRBD1. The CDR3 is made up of 14 amino acids. Germline CDR1 LNHDA, CDR2 SQIVND (reference sequence). Germline trimming cut 4 bases from V and 5 bases from J; bases unmatched to any gene: 5. The CDR3 loop reads CASSKGAEYQPQHF. In DNA, the CDR3 is TGTGCCAGTAGTAAGGGGGCGGAATATCAGCCCCAGCATTTT. Full variable domain (rest looked up from reference TRBV19 and TRBJ1-5): DGGITQSPKYLFRKEGQNVTLSCEQNLNHDAMYWYRQDPGQGLRLIYYSQIVNDFQKGDIAEGYSVSREKKESFPLTVTSAQKNPTAFYLCASSKGAEYQPQHFGDGTRLSIL.

This clone has a handful of counts. The chain joins TRBV10-1 to TRBJ2-1; TRBD2 might be the D (5 bases). This CDR3 is built from 13 residues. Germline V CDR1 and CDR2: WNHNN, SYGVQD (reference sequence). V lost 10 bases and J lost 8, with 18 bases in between. DNA of the CDR3: TGCGCCACCAGGCAAGGTGGGCGGGATGAGCAGTTCTTC. This codes for CATRQGGRDEQFF.